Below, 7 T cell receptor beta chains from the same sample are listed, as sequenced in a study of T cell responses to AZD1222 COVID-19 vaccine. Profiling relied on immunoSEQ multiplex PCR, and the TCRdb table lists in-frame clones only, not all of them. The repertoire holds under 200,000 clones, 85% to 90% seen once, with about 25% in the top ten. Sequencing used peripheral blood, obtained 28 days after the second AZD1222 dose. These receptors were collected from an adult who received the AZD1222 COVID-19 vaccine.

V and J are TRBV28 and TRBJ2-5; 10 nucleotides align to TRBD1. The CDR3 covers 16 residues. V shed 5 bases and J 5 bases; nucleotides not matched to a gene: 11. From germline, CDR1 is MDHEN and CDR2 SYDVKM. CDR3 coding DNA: TGTGCCAGCAGTGAATCGGGACAGGGGTCCTCGGAGACCCAGTACTTC. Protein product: CASSESGQGSSETQYF.

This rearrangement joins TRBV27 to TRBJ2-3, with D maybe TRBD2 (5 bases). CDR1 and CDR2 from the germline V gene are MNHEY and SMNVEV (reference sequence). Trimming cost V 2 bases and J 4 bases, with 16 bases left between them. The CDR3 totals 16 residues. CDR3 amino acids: CASSLDTSAGPDTQYF. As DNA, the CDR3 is TGTGCCAGCAGTTTAGACACCTCGGCGGGCCCAGATACGCAGTATTTT.

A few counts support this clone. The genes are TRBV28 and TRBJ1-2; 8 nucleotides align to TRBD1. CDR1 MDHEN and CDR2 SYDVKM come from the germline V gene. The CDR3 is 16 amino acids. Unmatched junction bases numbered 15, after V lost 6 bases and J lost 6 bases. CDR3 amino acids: CASRRPPTGVLNGYTF. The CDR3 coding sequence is TGTGCCAGCAGGCGGCCGCCGACAGGGGTTCTTAATGGCTACACCTTC.

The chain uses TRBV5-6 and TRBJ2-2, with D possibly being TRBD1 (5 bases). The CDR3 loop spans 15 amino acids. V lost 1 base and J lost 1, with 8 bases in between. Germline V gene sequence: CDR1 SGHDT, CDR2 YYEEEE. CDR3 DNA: TGTGCCAGCAGCTTGTTAGGGGTGAACACCGGGGAGCTGTTTTTT. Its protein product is CASSLLGVNTGELFF.

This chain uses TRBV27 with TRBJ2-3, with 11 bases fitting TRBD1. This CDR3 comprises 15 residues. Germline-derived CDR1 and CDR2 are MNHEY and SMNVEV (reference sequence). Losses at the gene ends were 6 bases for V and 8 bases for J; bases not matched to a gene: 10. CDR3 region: CASSVGQGGLSTQYF. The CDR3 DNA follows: TGTGCCAGCAGCGTGGGACAGGGGGGCCTGAGTACGCAGTATTTT.

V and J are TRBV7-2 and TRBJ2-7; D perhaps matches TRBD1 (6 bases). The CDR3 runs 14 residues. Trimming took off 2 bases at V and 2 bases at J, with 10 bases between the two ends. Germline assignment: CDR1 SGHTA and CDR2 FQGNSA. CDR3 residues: CASSLPGTTYEQYF. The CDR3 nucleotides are TGTGCCAGCAGCTTACCCGGGACAACCTACGAGCAGTACTTC.

The CDR3 region is CASSLSAMNTEAFF. CDR3 in DNA: TGTGCCAGCAGTCTGTCTGCTATGAACACTGAAGCTTTCTTT. V usage is TRBV2 and J usage is TRBJ1-1; D unclear. V was clipped by 5 bases and J by 0 bases, with 10 bases between them. CDR1 and CDR2 (germline): SNHLY, FYNNEI. This CDR3 is 14 amino acids long.